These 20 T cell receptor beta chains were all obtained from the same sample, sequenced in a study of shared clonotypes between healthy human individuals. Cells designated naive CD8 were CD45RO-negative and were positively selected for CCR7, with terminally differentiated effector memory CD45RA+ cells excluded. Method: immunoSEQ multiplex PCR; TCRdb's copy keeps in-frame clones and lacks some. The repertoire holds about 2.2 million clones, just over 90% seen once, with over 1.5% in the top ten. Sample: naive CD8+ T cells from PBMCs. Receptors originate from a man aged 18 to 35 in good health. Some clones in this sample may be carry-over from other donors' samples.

In DNA, the CDR3 is TGCGCCAGCAGCTCCTCGGGGACTAGCGGCGACCACGAGCAGTACTTC. Its translation: CASSSSGTSGDHEQYF. The chain couples TRBV5-1 to TRBJ2-7; 11 bases agree with TRBD2. Germline trimming cut 3 bases from V and 5 bases from J; bases unmatched to any gene: 10. The CDR3 totals 16 residues. Per germline, CDR1 SGHRS and CDR2 YFSETQ.

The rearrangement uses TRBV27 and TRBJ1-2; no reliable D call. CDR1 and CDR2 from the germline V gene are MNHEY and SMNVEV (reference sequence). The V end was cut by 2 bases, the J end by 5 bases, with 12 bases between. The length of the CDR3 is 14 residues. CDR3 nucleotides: TGTGCCAGCAGTTTAACGGGCAGCGGGTATGGCTACACCTTC. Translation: CASSLTGSGYGYTF.

The DNA for the CDR3 is TGTGCCAGCAGCCCTCCCTTAGGGGGTGTCTACAATGAGCAGTTCTTC. Its protein product is CASSPPLGGVYNEQFF. The rearrangement links TRBV14 to TRBJ2-1, with D tentatively TRBD1 (6 bases). Trimming cost V 4 bases and J 3 bases, with 16 bases left between them. Germline CDR1 and CDR2: SGHDN and FVKESK. CDR3 length: 16 amino acids.

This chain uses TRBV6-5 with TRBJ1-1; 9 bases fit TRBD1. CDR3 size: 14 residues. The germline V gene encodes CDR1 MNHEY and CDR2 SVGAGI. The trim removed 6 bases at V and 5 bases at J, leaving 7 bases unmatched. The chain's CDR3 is CASRAGTGITEAFF. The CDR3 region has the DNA TGTGCCAGCAGGGCCGGGACAGGGATAACTGAAGCTTTCTTT.

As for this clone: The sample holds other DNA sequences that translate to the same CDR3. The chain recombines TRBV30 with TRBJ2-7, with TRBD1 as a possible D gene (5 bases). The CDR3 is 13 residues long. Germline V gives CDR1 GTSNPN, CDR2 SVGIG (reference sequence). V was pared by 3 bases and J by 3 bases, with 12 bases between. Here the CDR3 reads CAWRADSSYEQYF. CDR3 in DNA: TGTGCCTGGAGAGCTGACAGTAGCTACGAGCAGTACTTC.

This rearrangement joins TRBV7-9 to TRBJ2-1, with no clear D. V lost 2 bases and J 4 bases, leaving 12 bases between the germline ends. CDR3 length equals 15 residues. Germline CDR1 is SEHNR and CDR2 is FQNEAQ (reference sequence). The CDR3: CASSLLTGGYNEQFF. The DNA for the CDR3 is TGTGCCAGCAGCTTACTCACTGGCGGTTACAATGAGCAGTTCTTC.

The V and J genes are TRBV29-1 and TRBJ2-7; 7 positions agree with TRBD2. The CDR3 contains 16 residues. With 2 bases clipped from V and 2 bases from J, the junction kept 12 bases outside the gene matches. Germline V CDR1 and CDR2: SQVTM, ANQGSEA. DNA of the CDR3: TGCAGCGTTGAACTTGCGGGAGTCGCCCGAACCTACGAGCAGTACTTC. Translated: CSVELAGVARTYEQYF.

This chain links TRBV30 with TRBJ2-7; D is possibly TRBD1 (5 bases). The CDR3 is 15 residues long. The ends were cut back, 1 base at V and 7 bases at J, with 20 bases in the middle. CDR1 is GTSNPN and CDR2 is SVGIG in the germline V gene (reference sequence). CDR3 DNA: TGTGCCTGGAGTGGCGGCGCCAGGGCCCATGGTGAGCAGTACTTC. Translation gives CAWSGGARAHGEQYF.

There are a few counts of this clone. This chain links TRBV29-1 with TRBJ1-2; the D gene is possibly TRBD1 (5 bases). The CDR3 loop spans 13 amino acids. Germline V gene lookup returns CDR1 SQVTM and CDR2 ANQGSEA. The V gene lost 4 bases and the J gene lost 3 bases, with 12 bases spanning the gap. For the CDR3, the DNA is TGCAGCGTTGCTGGGGGGATTCACTATGGCTACACCTTC. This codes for CSVAGGIHYGYTF.

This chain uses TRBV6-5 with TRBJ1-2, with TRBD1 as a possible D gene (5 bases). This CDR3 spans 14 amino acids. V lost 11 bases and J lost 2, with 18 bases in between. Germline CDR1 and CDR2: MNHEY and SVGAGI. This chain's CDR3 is CAAAAGWGNYGYTF. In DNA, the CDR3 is TGTGCCGCCGCGGCAGGGTGGGGAAACTATGGCTACACCTTC.

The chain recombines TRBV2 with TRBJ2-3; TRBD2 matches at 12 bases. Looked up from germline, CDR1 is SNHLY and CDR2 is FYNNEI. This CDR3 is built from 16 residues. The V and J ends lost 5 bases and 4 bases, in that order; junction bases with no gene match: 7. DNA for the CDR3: TGTGCCAGCAGTAATCTAGCGGGAGGGCCGGCAGATACGCAGTATTTT. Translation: CASSNLAGGPADTQYF.

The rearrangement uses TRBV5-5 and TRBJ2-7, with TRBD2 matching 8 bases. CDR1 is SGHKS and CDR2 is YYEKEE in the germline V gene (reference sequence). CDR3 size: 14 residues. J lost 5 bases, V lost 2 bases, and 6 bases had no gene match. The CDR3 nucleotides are TGTGCCAGCAGCTTTGGCGGGAGGTACGACGAGCAGTACTTC. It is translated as CASSFGGRYDEQYF.

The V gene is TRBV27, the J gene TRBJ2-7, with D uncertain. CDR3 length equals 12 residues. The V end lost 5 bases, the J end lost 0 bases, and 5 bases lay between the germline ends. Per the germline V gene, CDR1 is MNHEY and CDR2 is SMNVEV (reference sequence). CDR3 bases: TGTGCCAGCAGTCCCTTCTCCTACGAGCAGTACTTC. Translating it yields CASSPFSYEQYF.

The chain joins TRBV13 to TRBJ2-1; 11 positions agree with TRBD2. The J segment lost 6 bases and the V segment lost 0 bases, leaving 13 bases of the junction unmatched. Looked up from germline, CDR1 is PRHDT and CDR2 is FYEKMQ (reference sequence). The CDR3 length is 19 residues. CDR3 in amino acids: CASSLGPAKGLAEANEQFF. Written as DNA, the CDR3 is TGTGCCAGCAGCTTAGGACCCGCAAAGGGACTAGCGGAGGCCAATGAGCAGTTCTTC.

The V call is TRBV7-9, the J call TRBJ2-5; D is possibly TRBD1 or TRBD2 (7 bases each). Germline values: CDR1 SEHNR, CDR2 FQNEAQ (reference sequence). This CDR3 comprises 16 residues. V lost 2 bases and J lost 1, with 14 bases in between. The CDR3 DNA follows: TGTGCCAGCAGCTTAAGACAGGGAGGGGGCCAAGAGACCCAGTACTTC. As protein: CASSLRQGGGQETQYF.

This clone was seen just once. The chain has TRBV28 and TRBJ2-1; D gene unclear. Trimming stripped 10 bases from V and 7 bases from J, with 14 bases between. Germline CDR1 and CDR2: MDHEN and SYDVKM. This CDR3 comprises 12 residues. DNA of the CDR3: TGTGCCACCACCCAGTCTAGGAATGAGCAGTTCTTC. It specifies CATTQSRNEQFF.

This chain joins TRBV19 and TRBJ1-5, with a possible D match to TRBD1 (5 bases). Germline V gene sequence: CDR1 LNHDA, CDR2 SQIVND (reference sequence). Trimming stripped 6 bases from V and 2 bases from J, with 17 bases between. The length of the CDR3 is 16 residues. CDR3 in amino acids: CASSQTPGLGNQPQHF. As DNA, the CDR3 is TGTGCCAGTAGCCAAACTCCAGGGTTGGGCAATCAGCCCCAGCATTTT.

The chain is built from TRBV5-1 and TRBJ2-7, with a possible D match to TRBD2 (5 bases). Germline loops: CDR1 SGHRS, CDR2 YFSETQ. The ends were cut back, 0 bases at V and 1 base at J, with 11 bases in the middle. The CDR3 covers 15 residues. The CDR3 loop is CASSLDSGISYEQYF. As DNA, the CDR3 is TGCGCCAGCAGCTTGGATTCGGGGATTTCCTACGAGCAGTACTTC.

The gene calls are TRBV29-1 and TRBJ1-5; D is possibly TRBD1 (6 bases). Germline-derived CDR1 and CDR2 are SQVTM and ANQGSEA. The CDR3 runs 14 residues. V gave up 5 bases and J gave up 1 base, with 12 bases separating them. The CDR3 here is CSVSGGASNQPQHF. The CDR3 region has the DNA TGCAGCGTTTCGGGGGGGGCAAGCAATCAGCCCCAGCATTTT.

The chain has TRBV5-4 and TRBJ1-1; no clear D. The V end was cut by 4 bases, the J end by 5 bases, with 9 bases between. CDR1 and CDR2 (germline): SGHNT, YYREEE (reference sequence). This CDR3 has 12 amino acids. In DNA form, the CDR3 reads TGTGCCAGCAGCGAACAGAAAACTGAAGCTTTCTTT. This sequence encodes CASSEQKTEAFF.